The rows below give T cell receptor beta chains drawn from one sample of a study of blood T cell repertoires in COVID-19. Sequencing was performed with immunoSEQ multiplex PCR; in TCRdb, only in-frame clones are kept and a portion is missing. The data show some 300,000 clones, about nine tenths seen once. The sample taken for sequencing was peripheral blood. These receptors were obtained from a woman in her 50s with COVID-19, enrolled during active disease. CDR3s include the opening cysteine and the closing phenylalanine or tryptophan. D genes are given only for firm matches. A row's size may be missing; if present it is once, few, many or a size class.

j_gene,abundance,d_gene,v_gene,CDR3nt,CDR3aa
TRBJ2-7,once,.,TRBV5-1,TGCGCCAGCAGGGGGACACCTGACTCCTACGAGCAGTACTTC,CASRGTPDSYEQYF
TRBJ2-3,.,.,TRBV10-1,TGCGCCAGCAGTGAGTCGGGGGCAGGGATAGCAGATACGCAGTATTTT,CASSESGAGIADTQYF
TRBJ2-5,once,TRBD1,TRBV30,TGTGCCTGGAGGGACAGGGGGCAAGAGACCCAGTACTTC,CAWRDRGQETQYF
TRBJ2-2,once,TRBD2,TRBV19,TGTGCCAGTAGCAGGGGACTAGCGGGTAACACCGGGGAGCTGTTTTTT,CASSRGLAGNTGELFF
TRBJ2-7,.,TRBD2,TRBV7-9,TGTGCCAGCAGCTTACTAGCGGGAGGCGACGCCTACGAGCAGTACTTC,CASSLLAGGDAYEQYF
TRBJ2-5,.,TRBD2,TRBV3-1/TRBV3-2,TGTGCCAGCAGCCAAGGGGGGGGTGGCCTTTGGACCCAGTACTTC,CASSQGGGGLWTQYF
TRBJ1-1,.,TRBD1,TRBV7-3,TGTGCCAGCGGAGACAGGGTCACTGAAGCTTTCTTT,CASGDRVTEAFF
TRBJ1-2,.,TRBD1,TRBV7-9,TGTGCCAGCAGTAAATACCAACAGGGGGGACCGAACTATGGCTACACCTTC,CASSKYQQGGPNYGYTF
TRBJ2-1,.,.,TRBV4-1,TGCGCCAGCAGCCAAGCGCCGTTCCGGAGGGCCGATGAGCAGTTCTTC,CASSQAPFRRADEQFF
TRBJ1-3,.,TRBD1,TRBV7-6,TGTGCCAGCAGCTTCACCGGGACAGGGCTAAGTAACACCATATATTTT,CASSFTGTGLSNTIYF
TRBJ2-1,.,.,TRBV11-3,TGTGCCAGCAGCTTAGCGGGAGTTTCCTACAATGAGCAGTTCTTC,CASSLAGVSYNEQFF
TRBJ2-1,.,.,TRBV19,TGTGCCAGTAGTATAGGGCCCCTAGCGCCGGTCTTC,CASSIGPLAPVF
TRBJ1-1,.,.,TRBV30,TGTGCCTGGAGTGTACGGGTCGACACTGAAGCTTTCTTT,CAWSVRVDTEAFF
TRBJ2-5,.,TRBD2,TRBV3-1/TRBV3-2,TGTGCCAGCAGCCAGGGACTAGCGGGAGGTCAAGAGACCCAGTACTTC,CASSQGLAGGQETQYF
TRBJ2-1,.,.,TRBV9,TGTGCCAGCAGCGTAGCGGCGGGCTCCTACAATGAGCAGTTCTTC,CASSVAAGSYNEQFF
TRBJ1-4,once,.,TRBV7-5,TGTGCCAGAAGTCGAGTCGAAGGGGATGAAAAACTGTTTTTT,CARSRVEGDEKLFF
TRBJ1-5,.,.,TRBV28,TGTGCCAGCAGTATAACAGGGAAAGGGCGCCTTCAGCCCCAGCATTTT,CASSITGKGRLQPQHF
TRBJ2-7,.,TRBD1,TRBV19,TGTGCCAGTAGTCACAACACCGGGACAGGGGGTGGCGAGCAGTACTTC,CASSHNTGTGGGEQYF
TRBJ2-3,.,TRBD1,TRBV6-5,TGTGCCAGCAACAGGGGGCCCACAGATACGCAGTATTTT,CASNRGPTDTQYF
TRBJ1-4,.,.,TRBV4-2,TGTGCCAGCAGCTCATCCTCAGGGGAGACTAATGAAAAACTGTTTTTT,CASSSSSGETNEKLFF
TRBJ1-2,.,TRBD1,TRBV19,TGTGCCAGTAGTCCAGGACAGGGGTTGCATGGCTACACCTTC,CASSPGQGLHGYTF
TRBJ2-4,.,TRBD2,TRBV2,TGTGCCAGCAGTGACGGGACTAAGATTCAGTACTTC,CASSDGTKIQYF
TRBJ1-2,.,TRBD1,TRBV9,TGTGCCAGCAGCGACGGGACAGTACTTCACTACACCTTC,CASSDGTVLHYTF
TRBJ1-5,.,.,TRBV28,TGTGCCAGCAGTTTGCGGAAACATAGCAATCAGCCCCAGCATTTT,CASSLRKHSNQPQHF
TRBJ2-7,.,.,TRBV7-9,TGTGCCAGCAGCTTAGGGGGTATGTCGGGGAGGACCTACGAGCAGTACTTC,CASSLGGMSGRTYEQYF
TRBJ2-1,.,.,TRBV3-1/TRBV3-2,TGTGCCAGCAGCGTTAATCATGAGCAGTTCTTC,CASSVNHEQFF
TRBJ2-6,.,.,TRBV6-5,TGTGCCAGCAGGGGAGGGGGTTCTGGGGCCAACGTCCTGACTTTC,CASRGGGSGANVLTF
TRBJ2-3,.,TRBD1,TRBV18,TGTGCCAGCTCACGACAGGGTATAAGGGGTTCCACAGATACGCAGTATTTT,CASSRQGIRGSTDTQYF
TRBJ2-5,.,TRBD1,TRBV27,TGTGCCAGCAGAGGGACAGGAGAAATCACCCAGTACTTC,CASRGTGEITQYF
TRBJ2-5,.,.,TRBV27,TGTGCCAGCAGCAACGCCGTAGGGGGAGAGACCCAGTACTTC,CASSNAVGGETQYF
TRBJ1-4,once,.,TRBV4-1,TGCGCCAGCAGCCAACCTTCAACAGGGAGAGGTGAAAAACTGTTTTTT,CASSQPSTGRGEKLFF
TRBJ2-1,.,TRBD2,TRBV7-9,TGTGCCAGCAGCTACGGGACAAACAATCTAGCGGGAGTACAGCAGTTCTTC,CASSYGTNNLAGVQQFF
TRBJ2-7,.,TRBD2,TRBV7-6,TGTGCCAGCAGCCGCCGACTAGCGGGAGCGTACGAGCAGTACTTC,CASSRRLAGAYEQYF
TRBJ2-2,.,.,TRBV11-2,TGTGCCAGCAGCCCCCTGAGGATGGGCGGGTTACGCCGGGAGCTGTTTTTT,CASSPLRMGGLRRELFF
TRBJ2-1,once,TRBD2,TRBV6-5,TGTGCCAGCAGTTACTCAGGTAGCGGGAAATACAATGAGCAGTTCTTC,CASSYSGSGKYNEQFF
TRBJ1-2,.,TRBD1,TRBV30,TGTGCCTGGAGGCCAAGGGACAGGGTGGGCTATGGCTACACCTTC,CAWRPRDRVGYGYTF
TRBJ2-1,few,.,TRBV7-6,TGTGCCAGCAGTTCTACACCTAGTTCATATGAGCAGTTCTTC,CASSSTPSSYEQFF
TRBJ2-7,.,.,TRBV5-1,TGCGCCAGCAGCACCGGTCGCTCTAGCTCATACGAGCAGTACTTC,CASSTGRSSSYEQYF
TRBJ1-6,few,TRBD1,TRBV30,TGTGCCTGGAGTTTCTCCCTTGGACAGGGGGGTTCACCCCTCCACTTT,CAWSFSLGQGGSPLHF
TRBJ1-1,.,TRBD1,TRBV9,TGTGCCAGCAGCGTAGCGGGGCGGACAGGGGGAACTGAAGCTTTCTTT,CASSVAGRTGGTEAFF